This T cell receptor beta chain was profiled in a study of cytomegalovirus exposure and HLA in healthy donors. Study-level background: In terms of ancestry, the Caucasian-associated cluster contained roughly 81% of the 300 to 400 genotyped donors. Whole-study findings and limits: The CMV antigen specificity of a few CMV-associated chains was confirmed through in vitro analysis.

Use of 60 Vbeta and 13 Jbeta primers characterized the PCR. Original processing methods: Unique TCR beta chains totaled 65 million to 95 million in a later count, with roughly 10 million of them shared. The assay was immunoSEQ multiplex PCR, and TCRdb's table has in-frame clones only and misses some. The D gene and trimming were derived from the DNA, and the V and J assignments and clone size from that table. The data contain about 150,000 clones, 79% of them singletons. Concerning this clone itself: Its target is not known.

Germline loops: CDR1 LNHDA, CDR2 SQIVND (reference sequence). Trimming pared 4 bases from V and 1 base from J, leaving 11 bases between. The CDR3 has 15 amino acids. All donors participated as healthy donors of bone marrow. This clonotype was obtained from a man aged 50 or older in good health and CMV-seropositive. The chain recombines TRBV19 with TRBJ1-5, with D hard to call. The sample consisted of PBMCs. The CDR3 nucleotides read TGTGCCAGTAGTAGCGGTTACGAAAGCAATCAGCCCCAGCATTTT. Translating it yields CASSSGYESNQPQHF. The variable domain in full, with the rest retrieved from reference TRBV19 and TRBJ1-5, is DGGITQSPKYLFRKEGQNVTLSCEQNLNHDAMYWYRQDPGQGLRLIYYSQIVNDFQKGDIAEGYSVSREKKESFPLTVTSAQKNPTAFYLCASSSGYESNQPQHFGDGTRLSIL.